These T cell receptor beta chains were read from a single sample in a study of cytomegalovirus exposure and HLA in healthy donors. Repertoires were generated with immunoSEQ multiplex PCR, while TCRdb's copy carries only in-frame clones and drops some. The data contain 60,000 or so clones, 90% to 95% of them singletons. The sample consisted of PBMCs. The receptor set was obtained from a woman in her thirties in good health and CMV-seronegative. Both conserved end residues are part of each CDR3. The D gene is left open where the match is weak. The size entry is marked missing in some rows and otherwise reads once, few, many or a size class.

j_call v_call cdr3_length d_call clone_size cdr3_nt cdr3_aa
TRBJ2-1 TRBV11-2 17 TRBD2 - TGTGCCAGCAGCTTAGGGCTAGCGGGAGGATCCGACAATGAGCAGTTCTTC CASSLGLAGGSDNEQFF
TRBJ2-1 TRBV10-3 14 - - TGTGCCATCAGTGCGACAGCGTCCTACAATGAGCAGTTCTTC CAISATASYNEQFF
TRBJ2-3 TRBV29-1 14 TRBD1 - TGCAGCGTTTCCCGACAGGGTAGCACAGATACGCAGTATTTT CSVSRQGSTDTQYF
TRBJ2-1 TRBV5-4 12 - - TGTGCCAGCAGCTTGGGCTACGGGGAGCAGTTCTTC CASSLGYGEQFF
TRBJ2-7 TRBV18 15 TRBD2 few TGTGCCAGCTCACCTTCGGGACTAGCGGGAGACGAGCAGTACTTC CASSPSGLAGDEQYF
TRBJ1-5 TRBV18 18 TRBD1 - TGTGCCAGCTCACCAGGGACAGGGGGCGGACGGGGCAATCAGCCCCAGCATTTT CASSPGTGGGRGNQPQHF
TRBJ2-3 TRBV27 13 - - TGTGCCAGCAGTTCACTAGGAACAGATACGCAGTATTTT CASSSLGTDTQYF
TRBJ2-5 TRBV28 14 - - TGTGCCAGCAGTTCTCCGGGTCCTGAAGAGACCCAGTACTTC CASSSPGPEETQYF
TRBJ2-5 TRBV28 15 TRBD2 - TGTGCCAGCAGTTCCCCCGGGACTAATCAAGAGACCCAGTACTTC CASSSPGTNQETQYF
TRBJ2-7 TRBV18 17 TRBD2 - TGTGCCAGCTCCCCACTATCGGCTAGGACTAGCCTTGCCGAGCAGTACTTC CASSPLSARTSLAEQYF
TRBJ2-1 TRBV5-8 17 TRBD2 - TGTGCCAGCAGCCAACTAGTGGGACTAGCGGGCCCCAATGAGCAGTTCTTC CASSQLVGLAGPNEQFF
TRBJ1-1 TRBV7-3 15 TRBD1 - TGTGCCAGCAGCTTAATGGGACAGGGGGCCACTGAAGCTTTCTTT CASSLMGQGATEAFF
TRBJ2-5 TRBV7-2 15 TRBD2 - TGTGCCAGCAGCATAGGACTAGCGGGAGTAGAGACCCAGTACTTC CASSIGLAGVETQYF
TRBJ2-5 TRBV2 14 - - TGTGCCAGCAAGGGACCGGGACTTCAAGAGACCCAGTACTTC CASKGPGLQETQYF
TRBJ2-1 TRBV5-1 15 TRBD2 - TGCGCCAGCACTTCCGGGACTAGCGTTTACAATGAGCAGTTCTTC CASTSGTSVYNEQFF
TRBJ2-3 TRBV11-2 17 TRBD2 - TGTGCCAGCAGCTCGCTGACTAGCGGGGGGGTCACAGATACGCAGTATTTT CASSSLTSGGVTDTQYF
TRBJ1-1 TRBV28 13 - - TGTGCCAGCAGTTTTCAATCCGGGACAGAAGCTTTCTTT CASSFQSGTEAFF
TRBJ2-7 TRBV4-2 15 - few TGTGCCAGCAGCCAAGCCTCCCAGGGCTCGGTCGAGCAGTACTTC CASSQASQGSVEQYF
TRBJ2-1 TRBV7-3 15 TRBD2 - TGTGCCAGCAGCCGTGGGACTAGCTCCTACAATGAGCAGTTCTTC CASSRGTSSYNEQFF
TRBJ2-1 TRBV28 16 - - TGTGCCAGCAAGGAAAATGTGGACTTGCGTCCGGATGAGCAGTTCTTC CASKENVDLRPDEQFF
TRBJ1-5 TRBV18 15 - - TGTGCCAGCTCGCCAACAACAGGGAGTTTTCAGCCCCAGCATTTT CASSPTTGSFQPQHF
TRBJ2-7 TRBV19 12 - - TGTGCCAGTAGCATGGACAGCTACGAGCAGTACTTC CASSMDSYEQYF
TRBJ2-7 TRBV6-5 16 - few TGTGCCAGCAGTTACACAACCGGGACACCCTTGCGGGAGCAGTACTTC CASSYTTGTPLREQYF
TRBJ1-5 TRBV19 11 - few TGTGCCAGTACCAACGGGATGGCCCAGCATTTT CASTNGMAQHF
TRBJ2-7 TRBV2 15 TRBD1 once TGTGCCAGCAGTGAAGGCGCCGGGACAGGGGTGGAGCAGTACTTC CASSEGAGTGVEQYF
TRBJ1-1 TRBV30 13 - few TGTGCCTGGAGTGTACAGGAGAACACTGAAGCTTTCTTT CAWSVQENTEAFF
TRBJ2-2 TRBV7-9 12 - once TGTGCCAGCAGCCGTGACACCGGGGAGCTGTTTTTT CASSRDTGELFF
TRBJ2-2 TRBV6-5 14 TRBD2 - TGTGCCAGCAGTTACTCGCGGGAGCCCGGGGAGCTGTTTTTT CASSYSREPGELFF
TRBJ2-1 TRBV10-3 14 TRBD2 - TGTGCCATCAGTTTTAGCGGGAGCCGAAATGAGCAGTTCTTC CAISFSGSRNEQFF
TRBJ1-2 TRBV28 15 TRBD1 - TGTGCCAGTAATCCGGGACAGGGCTTAATGTATGGCTACACCTTC CASNPGQGLMYGYTF
TRBJ2-7 TRBV9 15 TRBD2 - TGTGCCAGCAGCGTAGATGAGCGGGAGGACTACGAGCAGTACTTC CASSVDEREDYEQYF
TRBJ2-1 TRBV29-1 15 TRBD2 - TGCAGCGTTGAAATCTGGACTAGCGGGATCGATGAGCAGTTCTTC CSVEIWTSGIDEQFF
TRBJ1-2 TRBV6-6 14 - - TGTGCCAGCAGTTTCCGCGGGGGGACATCTGGCTACACCTTC CASSFRGGTSGYTF
TRBJ2-5 TRBV2 15 - - TGTGCCAGCAGTGGATGGGACTCTTCCCAAGAGACCCAGTACTTC CASSGWDSSQETQYF
TRBJ1-2 TRBV19 13 TRBD1 - TGTGCCAGTACCCGGACAGGGCCCCTTGGCTACACCTTC CASTRTGPLGYTF
TRBJ2-1 TRBV19 15 TRBD1 - TGTGCCAGTAGAGGGACAGGGGTAATGTACAATGAGCAGTTCTTC CASRGTGVMYNEQFF
TRBJ1-3 TRBV6-1 13 - - TGTGCCAGCGGGGGGATCTCTGGAAACACCATATATTTT CASGGISGNTIYF
TRBJ2-1 TRBV5-1 17 TRBD2 - TGCGCCAGCAGCCCCCTTTCTGGGGGACTAGCGGGAGCAGAGCAGTTCTTC CASSPLSGGLAGAEQFF
TRBJ2-1 TRBV10-3 14 - - TGTGCCATCAGTGATACTAGCTCCTACAATGAGCAGTTCTTC CAISDTSSYNEQFF
TRBJ2-5 TRBV7-9 13 - - TGTGCCAGCAGAACCCGACAGAAAGAGACCCAGTACTTC CASRTRQKETQYF
TRBJ1-2 TRBV6-5 12 TRBD1 - TGTGCCAGCAGTCGGACAGGGGGCAGCTACACCTTC CASSRTGGSYTF
TRBJ2-7 TRBV19 14 TRBD2 - TGTGCCAGTAGTTCTCTAGCGGGGACCTACGAGCAGTACTTC CASSSLAGTYEQYF
TRBJ2-7 TRBV4-1 18 TRBD2 - TGCGCCAGCAGCCAAGAGAAATTCACCACTAGCGTCTCCTACGAGCAGTACTTC CASSQEKFTTSVSYEQYF